This TCR beta chain was recovered during a study of CD8+ T cells in alopecia areata. Turning to the study itself: Tofacitinib continued for 6 to 18 months and was then withheld for 6 months. Study-level points and caveats: Among the top 100, expanded CD8+ clones, as well as scalp clonality, were significantly decreased by tofacitinib.

Extracted RNA was reverse transcribed into cDNA, the sequencing template. Profiled with immunoSEQ multiplex PCR; TCRdb holds only in-frame clones, not every one. The sample includes 180,000 or so clones, around half of them seen just once. Treatment of the sample: oral pan-JAK inhibitor, 5-10 mg twice daily. This clone was detected a few times. The antigen is undetermined. The germline V gene has CDR1 LGHNA and CDR2 YSLEER. There are 15 residues in the CDR3. Trimming cost V 5 bases and J 1 base, with 9 bases left between them. This receptor was identified in a human donor with alopecia areata. The V gene is TRBV4-3, the J gene TRBJ2-6; no definite D call. Sequencing was performed on CD8+ T cells sorted from blood, taken at week 24, from a patient treated with tofacitinib. CDR3 sequence reads: CASSSPSSGANVLTF. The DNA of the CDR3 is TGCGCCAGCAGCTCTCCCTCGTCTGGGGCCAACGTCCTGACTTTC.